Sequencing of this T cell receptor beta chain was carried out in a study of OX40 agonist ivuxolimab in advanced cancers. Across the whole study: At doses from 0.01 to 10 mg/kg, patients were given intravenous ivuxolimab every 2 weeks. Of mixed ages from about 20 to 80 and averaging about 60 years, the group was almost 85% male. Three patients responded partially, comprising one with hepatocellular carcinoma and two with cutaneous melanoma. The diagnoses of dose-escalation patients were hepatocellular carcinoma, melanoma, renal cell or head and neck cancer.

This clone was recorded only once. Clones were read by immunoSEQ multiplex PCR, and TCRdb kept only the in-frame ones, dropping some. The table includes tens of thousands of clones, about 87% detected once. The germline CDR1 and CDR2 sequences are SGHTA and FQGTGA. This CDR3 is 13 amino acids long. V dropped 5 bases and J dropped 4 bases, with 11 bases sitting between them. This sequence was found in an adult with an advanced solid tumor such as melanoma, head and neck, liver or kidney cancer. V gene TRBV7-3 combines with J gene TRBJ2-5; D gene uncertain. The sequencing used CD4+ or CD8+ T cells sorted from blood, collected in a trial of the OX40 agonist ivuxolimab. DNA for the CDR3: TGTGCCAGCAGCCTTAACCCCCCAGAGACCCAGTACTTC. Protein sequence: CASSLNPPETQYF.